The clone carrying this TCR beta chain showed up just a few times. Its antigen remains unidentified. Treg sorting used a CD4+CD25+CD127-/low gate. Full-length variable regions came from constant-region reverse primers plus semi-nested Nested Universal Primer A PCR. TCRdb passed the 5' RACE reads through MiXCR, listing each CDR3 protein once. The sample yields 55,000 or so distinct CDR3 sequences, 20% to 25% seen once. This CDR3 comprises 16 residues. The V gene lost 1 base and the J gene lost 5 bases, with 14 bases spanning the gap. The germline gives CDR1 MNHEY, CDR2 SVGAGI. Study findings and constraints: In terms of TCR gene usage, tumor memory CD4+ T cells clustered together with blood and lymph node memory CD4+ cells, as well as with lymph node naive CD4+ cells. Tumor Tregs overlapped most with tumor, then blood, naive CD4+ cells.

The sequence was obtained from a female donor with breast cancer. The J gene is TRBJ2-2, the V gene TRBV6-5; no clear D. The sample taken for sequencing was tumor-infiltrating Tregs sorted from the breast tumor. CDR3 in amino acids: CASSYLEVMGTGELFF. The CDR3 region has the DNA TGTGCCAGCAGTTACTTGGAAGTGATGGGGACCGGGGAGCTGTTTTTT.